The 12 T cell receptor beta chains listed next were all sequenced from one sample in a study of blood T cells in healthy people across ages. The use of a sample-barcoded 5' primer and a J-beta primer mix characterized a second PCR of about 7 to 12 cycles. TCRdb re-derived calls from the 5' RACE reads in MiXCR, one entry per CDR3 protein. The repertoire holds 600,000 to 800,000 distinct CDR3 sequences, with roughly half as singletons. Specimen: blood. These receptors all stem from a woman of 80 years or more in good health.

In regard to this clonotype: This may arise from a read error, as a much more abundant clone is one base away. In DNA, the CDR3 is TGTGCCAGCAGCTCTCAGACTAGCGGCAGTGGGAGCAGCTACAATGAGCAGTACTTC. It encodes CASSSQTSGSGSSYNEQYF. V is TRBV7-9 and J is TRBJ2-7; 9 positions match TRBD2. V shed 4 bases, J shed 7 bases, and the junction held 23 bases outside the gene matches. CDR1 and CDR2 (germline): SEHNR, FQNEAQ (reference sequence). The CDR3 is 19 residues long.

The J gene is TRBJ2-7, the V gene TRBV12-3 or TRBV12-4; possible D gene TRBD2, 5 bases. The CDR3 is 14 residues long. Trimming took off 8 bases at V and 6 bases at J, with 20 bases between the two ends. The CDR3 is CASRAPGKVLEQYF. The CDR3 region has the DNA TGTGCCAGCCGAGCTCCGGGGAAGGTGCTCGAGCAGTACTTC.

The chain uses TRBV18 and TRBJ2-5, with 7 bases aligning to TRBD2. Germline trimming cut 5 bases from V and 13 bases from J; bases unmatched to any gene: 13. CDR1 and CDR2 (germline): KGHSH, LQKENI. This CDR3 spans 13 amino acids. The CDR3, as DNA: TGTGCCAGCTCAGCTAGCGGTCAGTCAAGGGGGTACTTC. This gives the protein CASSASGQSRGYF.

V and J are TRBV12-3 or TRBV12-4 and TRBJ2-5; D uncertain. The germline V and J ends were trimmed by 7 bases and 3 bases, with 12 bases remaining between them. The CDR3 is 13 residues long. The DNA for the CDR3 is TGTGCCAGCACCGCAGTCTGGGAAGAGACCCAGTACTTC. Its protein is CASTAVWEETQYF.

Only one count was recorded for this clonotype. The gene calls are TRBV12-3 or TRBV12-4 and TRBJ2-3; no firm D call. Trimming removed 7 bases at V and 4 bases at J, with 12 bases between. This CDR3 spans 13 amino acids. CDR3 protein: CASTRRLPDTQYF. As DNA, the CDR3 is TGTGCCAGCACCCGACGACTTCCAGATACGCAGTATTTT.

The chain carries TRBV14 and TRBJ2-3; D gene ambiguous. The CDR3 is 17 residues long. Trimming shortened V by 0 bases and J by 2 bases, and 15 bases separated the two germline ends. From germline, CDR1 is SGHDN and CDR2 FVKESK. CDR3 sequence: CASSQDLGSWDTDTQYF. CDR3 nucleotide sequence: TGTGCCAGCAGCCAAGACCTGGGCTCTTGGGACACAGATACGCAGTATTTT. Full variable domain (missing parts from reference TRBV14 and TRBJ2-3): EAGVTQFPSHSVIEKGQTVTLRCDPISGHDNLYWYRRVMGKEIKFLLHFVKESKQDESGMPNNRFLAERTGGTYSTLKVQPAELEDSGVYFCASSQDLGSWDTDTQYFGPGTRLTVL.

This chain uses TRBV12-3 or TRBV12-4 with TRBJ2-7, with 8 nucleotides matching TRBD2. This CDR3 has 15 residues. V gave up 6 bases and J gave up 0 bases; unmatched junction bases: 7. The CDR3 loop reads CASSSTSASSYEQYF. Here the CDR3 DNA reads TGTGCCAGCAGCTCGACTAGCGCTAGCTCCTACGAGCAGTACTTC.

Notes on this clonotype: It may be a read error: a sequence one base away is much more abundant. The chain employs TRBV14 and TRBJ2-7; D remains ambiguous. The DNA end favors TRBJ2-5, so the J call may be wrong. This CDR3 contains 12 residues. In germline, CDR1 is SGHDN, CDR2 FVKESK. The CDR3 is CVSSHVLETQYF. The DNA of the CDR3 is TGTGTCAGCAGCCATGTACTTGAGACCCAGTACTTC.

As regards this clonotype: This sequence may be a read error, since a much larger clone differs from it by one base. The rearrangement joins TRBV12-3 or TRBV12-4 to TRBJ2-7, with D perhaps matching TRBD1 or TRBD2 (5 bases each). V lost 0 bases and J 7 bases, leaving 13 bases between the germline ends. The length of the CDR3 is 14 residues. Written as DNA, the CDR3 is TGTGCCAGCAGTTTAGCCGGGGCCCTCGATGAGCAGTACTTC. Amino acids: CASSLAGALDEQYF.

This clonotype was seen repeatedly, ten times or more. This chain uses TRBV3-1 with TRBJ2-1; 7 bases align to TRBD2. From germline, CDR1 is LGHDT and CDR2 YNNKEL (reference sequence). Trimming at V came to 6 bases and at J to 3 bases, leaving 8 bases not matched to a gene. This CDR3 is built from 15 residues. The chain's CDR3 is CASRLGLEHYNEQFF. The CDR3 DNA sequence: TGTGCCAGCAGACTTGGACTAGAACACTACAATGAGCAGTTCTTC.

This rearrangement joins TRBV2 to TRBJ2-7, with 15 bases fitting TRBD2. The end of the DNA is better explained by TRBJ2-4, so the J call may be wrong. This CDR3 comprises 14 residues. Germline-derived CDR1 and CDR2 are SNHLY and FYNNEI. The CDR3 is CARGLAGGQNIQYF. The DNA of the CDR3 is TGTGCCAGAGGACTAGCGGGGGGGCAAAACATTCAGTACTTC.

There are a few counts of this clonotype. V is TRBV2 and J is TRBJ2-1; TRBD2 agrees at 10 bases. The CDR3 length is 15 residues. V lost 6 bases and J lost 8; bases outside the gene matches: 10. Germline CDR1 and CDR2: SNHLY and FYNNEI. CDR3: CASRMLAGAVDEQFF. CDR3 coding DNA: TGTGCCAGCAGGATGCTAGCGGGGGCCGTCGATGAGCAGTTCTTC.